This TCR beta chain was obtained from a study of control samples from healthy donors and cancer patients. Generated by immunoSEQ multiplex PCR, the TCRdb table keeps only in-frame clones and is missing some. The repertoire consists of roughly 55,000 clones, with roughly 90% occurring once and the leading ten covering 3.5% to 4%. This sequence originates from a man aged 50-59 years in good health. The sequencing sample was made of blood.

CDR3 protein: CASSQNLETQYF. The CDR3 coding sequence is TGTGCCAGCAGCCAAAACTTAGAGACCCAGTACTTC. J is TRBJ2-5 and V is TRBV11-1; unclear D gene. This CDR3 comprises 12 residues. Trimming cost V 5 bases and J 4 bases, with 8 bases left between them. The germline V gene encodes CDR1 SGHAT and CDR2 FQDESV (reference sequence).